This is a list of T cell receptor beta chains from one sample in a study of blood T cell repertoires in COVID-19. Generated by immunoSEQ multiplex PCR, the TCRdb table keeps only in-frame clones and is missing some. The sample lists approximately 440,000 clones; about 87% were seen once. Sequencing was performed on peripheral blood. The source of these receptors is a woman aged 45 to 65 with COVID-19, enrolled during active disease. CDR3s leave out the opening cysteine and the closing phenylalanine or tryptophan. Each record gives: V gene, CDR3 protein.

V gene: TRBV27
CDR3 protein: ASSPAGTGGLNEKLF

V gene: TRBV5-1
CDR3 protein: ASSLVLPGGNTEAF

V gene: TRBV5-1
CDR3 protein: ASSLVSGDLNYGYT

V gene: TRBV28
CDR3 protein: ASSRKGQSNQPQH

V gene: TRBV2
CDR3 protein: ASSEDSAFYGYT

V gene: TRBV18
CDR3 protein: ASSRDRVLISYNSPLH

V gene: TRBV21-1
CDR3 protein: ASSTPYRSYGYT

V gene: TRBV9
CDR3 protein: ASSPRAGNTEAF

V gene: TRBV5-4
CDR3 protein: ASSLQGSQPQH

V gene: TRBV11-3
CDR3 protein: ASSLVQADTGELF

V gene: TRBV3-1/TRBV3-2
CDR3 protein: ASSQGRGIIGQF

V gene: TRBV19
CDR3 protein: ASSRSDPGEETQY

V gene: TRBV28
CDR3 protein: ASSQGQAYEQY

V gene: TRBV11-2
CDR3 protein: ASSWIQGTYEQY

V gene: TRBV6-5
CDR3 protein: ASSYSGGWDSPLH

V gene: TRBV27
CDR3 protein: ASSRGGISYEQY

V gene: TRBV7-6
CDR3 protein: ASSLTAF

V gene: TRBV2
CDR3 protein: ASQRQGSLETQY

V gene: TRBV2
CDR3 protein: ASIPAQGANYGYT

V gene: TRBV4-2
CDR3 protein: ASSQETGVKGYT

V gene: TRBV2
CDR3 protein: ASEAGGSGELF

V gene: TRBV19
CDR3 protein: ASGMRRNRNEKLF

V gene: TRBV5-1
CDR3 protein: ASSLNAGLGAGELF

V gene: TRBV24-1
CDR3 protein: ATSGMDFEGITDTQY

V gene: TRBV2
CDR3 protein: ASSEEAVLNTEAF

V gene: TRBV6-4
CDR3 protein: ASSAEQSTEAF

V gene: TRBV11-2
CDR3 protein: ASSLQRDTEAF

V gene: TRBV5-1
CDR3 protein: ASSYRLGGEGELF

V gene: TRBV4-1
CDR3 protein: ASSQDQGRGYGYT

V gene: TRBV3-1/TRBV3-2
CDR3 protein: ASSPEIWVSGPYGYT

V gene: TRBV7-2
CDR3 protein: ASSFRVTRNTEAF

V gene: TRBV6-5
CDR3 protein: ASSYWDMNTEAF

V gene: TRBV2
CDR3 protein: ASSEGSADTQY

V gene: TRBV30
CDR3 protein: AWTDSRDTQY

V gene: TRBV9
CDR3 protein: ASSATTTGASYGYT

V gene: TRBV3-1/TRBV3-2
CDR3 protein: ASSLGLASSYEQY

V gene: TRBV18
CDR3 protein: ASSPDRGGEAF

V gene: TRBV10-2
CDR3 protein: ASSDMGLAGGPGSYNEQF

V gene: TRBV27
CDR3 protein: ASSLWGPDQPQH

V gene: TRBV5-1
CDR3 protein: ASSVLESSYNEQF

V gene: TRBV5-5
CDR3 protein: ASSFPDREDSYEQY

V gene: TRBV5-1
CDR3 protein: ASSPDRVGITGANVLT

V gene: TRBV27
CDR3 protein: ASSLSRSSGNTIY

V gene: TRBV6-2/TRBV6-3
CDR3 protein: ARGPLGQAYGYT

V gene: TRBV24-1
CDR3 protein: ATGSGTGDYNEQF

V gene: TRBV19
CDR3 protein: ASSIARGTEAF

V gene: TRBV10-3
CDR3 protein: AISPGPDTEAF

V gene: TRBV7-3
CDR3 protein: ASSLTGREYGYT

V gene: TRBV7-8
CDR3 protein: ASSETSGDYNEQF